Listed here are 29 T cell receptor beta chains from one sample, sequenced in a study of cytotoxic CD8 clonotypes in ibrutinib-treated CLL. Using immunoSEQ multiplex PCR, the repertoire was profiled, and TCRdb retains in-frame clones only, with some absent. The data show approximately 100,000 clones, 58% seen once. The specimen comprised PBMCs, sampled after 24 months of ibrutinib treatment. The receptors here all came from a human donor with chronic lymphocytic leukemia.

The V gene is TRBV5-4, the J gene TRBJ2-1; no clear D. Looked up from germline, CDR1 is SGHNT and CDR2 is YYREEE (reference sequence). The CDR3 runs 14 residues. The germline V and J ends were trimmed by 1 base and 7 bases, with 12 bases remaining between them. Here the CDR3 reads CASSLLGIGNEQFF. CDR3 nucleotides: TGTGCCAGCAGCTTGTTGGGTATCGGGAATGAGCAGTTCTTC.

In DNA, the CDR3 is TGCGCCAGCACCGGGACTAGCGGAACCTACGAGCAGTACTTC. The encoded protein is CASTGTSGTYEQYF. V and J are TRBV5-1 and TRBJ2-7; 11 positions match TRBD2. J gave up 2 bases and V 6 bases, and 4 bases lay outside the gene matches. The CDR3 runs to 14 residues. The V gene's germline CDR1 is SGHRS and CDR2 YFSETQ.

The chain uses TRBV19 and TRBJ2-4; weak D call: TRBD1 (5 bases). The CDR3 contains 15 residues. Deletions cut 2 bases from V and 1 base from J, with 9 bases between. Germline loops: CDR1 LNHDA, CDR2 SQIVND (reference sequence). The CDR3 nucleotides read TGTGCCAGTAGTATAAGGGCAGGGGCCAAAAACATTCAGTACTTC. Translated: CASSIRAGAKNIQYF.

With regard to this clone: The sample carries other DNA sequences with the same CDR3. The J gene is TRBJ2-5, the V gene TRBV5-1, with D hard to call. This CDR3 has 13 residues. V lost 0 bases, J lost 3 bases, and 6 bases lay in between. Germline loops: CDR1 SGHRS, CDR2 YFSETQ. CDR3 sequence reads: CASSLVPKETQYF. The CDR3 nucleotides read TGCGCCAGCAGCTTGGTGCCGAAAGAGACCCAGTACTTC. Based on the CDR3 plus reference TRBV5-1 and TRBJ2-5, the full variable domain is KAGVTQTPRYLIKTRGQQVTLSCSPISGHRSVSWYQQTPGQGLQFLFEYFSETQRNKGNFPGRFSGRQFSNSRSEMNVSTLELGDSALYLCASSLVPKETQYFGPGTRLLVL.

This clone has only a few counts. V usage is TRBV2 and J usage is TRBJ2-5; possibly TRBD2 for D (5 bases). The CDR3 consists of 15 residues. Germline lookup yields CDR1 SNHLY and CDR2 FYNNEI. The ends were cut back, 2 bases at V and 8 bases at J, with 18 bases in the middle. CDR3 in DNA: TGTGCCAGCAGTGAACGGGAAAGCGGCCCCTTTACCCAGTACTTC. It encodes CASSERESGPFTQYF.

This clone has a handful of counts. The chain uses TRBV2 and TRBJ1-2, with D uncertain. The CDR3 runs to 14 residues. Germline V gives CDR1 SNHLY, CDR2 FYNNEI. Trimming removed 3 bases at V and 5 bases at J, with 13 bases between. As DNA, the CDR3 is TGTGCCAGCAGTGATCGTGACGAGGGATATGGCTACACCTTC. Amino acid sequence: CASSDRDEGYGYTF.

This clone was seen more than once but under ten times. The chain recombines TRBV11-3 with TRBJ2-3; maybe TRBD2 (7 bases). Looked up from germline, CDR1 is SGHNT and CDR2 is YENEEA. CDR3 length: 16 amino acids. The V end was cut by 5 bases, the J end by 1 base, with 16 bases between. This CDR3 reads CASSQRGGGGTDTQYF. CDR3 coding DNA: TGTGCCAGCAGCCAGAGGGGGGGAGGGGGCACAGATACGCAGTATTTT. Together with reference TRBV11-3 and TRBJ2-3, the CDR3 gives the full variable domain: EAGVVQSPRYKIIEKKQPVAFWCNPISGHNTLYWYLQNLGQGPELLIRYENEEAVDDSQLPKDRFSAERLKGVDSTLKIQPAELGDSAVYLCASSQRGGGGTDTQYFGPGTRLTVL.

In regard to this clone: Being one base from a much bigger clone, this may be a read error. V usage is TRBV2 and J usage is TRBJ2-3; 10 nucleotides match TRBD2. CDR3 size: 14 residues. With 5 bases clipped from V and 2 bases from J, the junction kept 1 base outside the gene matches. Germline V gives CDR1 SNHLY, CDR2 FYNNEI. CDR3 sequence (DNA): TGTGCCAGCAGTCTAGCGGGGGACACAGATACGCAGTATTTT. Its protein is CASSLAGDTDTQYF.

V usage is TRBV25-1 and J usage is TRBJ1-1; a possible D gene is TRBD1 (5 bases). Germline loops: CDR1 MGHDK, CDR2 SYGVNS. The CDR3 is made up of 16 amino acids. V was trimmed by 0 bases and J by 9 bases, leaving 20 bases between them. CDR3 region: CASSEYGAREREKAFF. The DNA of the CDR3 is TGTGCCAGCAGTGAATATGGGGCGCGGGAGAGGGAAAAAGCTTTCTTT.

V usage is TRBV2 and J usage is TRBJ1-4; possibly TRBD1 for D (5 bases). This CDR3 is built from 14 residues. Germline V gene sequence: CDR1 SNHLY, CDR2 FYNNEI. V was trimmed by 5 bases and J by 0 bases, leaving 7 bases between them. CDR3 protein: CASSQGSTNEKLFF. The CDR3 DNA sequence: TGTGCCAGCAGTCAGGGTTCAACTAATGAAAAACTGTTTTTT.

The CDR3 is CASNKTGGGEQYF. The CDR3 coding sequence is TGTGCCAGCAACAAAACAGGGGGCGGCGAGCAGTACTTC. This chain joins TRBV6-6 and TRBJ2-7; 9 nucleotides agree with TRBD1. The V gene's germline CDR1 is MNHNY and CDR2 SVGAGI (reference sequence). Trimming at V came to 7 bases and at J to 6 bases, leaving 7 bases not matched to a gene. The CDR3 contains 13 residues.

The chain employs TRBV6-1 and TRBJ1-2; 7 bases fit TRBD1. The CDR3 runs to 13 residues. Trimming took 7 bases from V and 5 from J; bases not matched to a gene: 7. Germline loops: CDR1 MNHNS, CDR2 SASEGT. This chain's CDR3 is CASTTGTAYGYTF. CDR3 DNA sequence: TGTGCCAGCACCACCGGGACAGCTTATGGCTACACCTTC.

This clone has at least ten counts. The gene calls are TRBV5-4 and TRBJ2-1; 9 bases map to TRBD1. Germline trimming cut 0 bases from V and 6 bases from J; bases unmatched to any gene: 4. The CDR3 has 15 residues. CDR1 SGHNT and CDR2 YYREEE come from the germline V gene (reference sequence). In DNA form, the CDR3 reads TGTGCCAGCAGCTTGGCCGTGGGACAGGGCAATGAGCAGTTCTTC. Residues: CASSLAVGQGNEQFF.

The genes are TRBV7-6 and TRBJ2-3; no firm D call. The CDR3 consists of 13 residues. Germline CDR1 and CDR2: SGHVS and FNYEAQ. V gave up 5 bases and J gave up 4 bases, with 10 bases separating them. The CDR3 spells CASSPVLADTQYF. The CDR3, as DNA: TGTGCCAGCAGCCCAGTACTCGCAGATACGCAGTATTTT.

The chain uses TRBV10-3 and TRBJ1-5, with TRBD1 identical over 7 bases. Per germline, CDR1 ENHRY and CDR2 SYGVKD. This CDR3 has 14 residues. Germline trimming cut 10 bases from V and 7 bases from J; bases unmatched to any gene: 13. The CDR3 DNA is TGTGCCAGCACAGCACAGGGGCTAGGACAGCCCCAGCATTTT. Translating it yields CASTAQGLGQPQHF.

This clone occurred a few times. This chain joins TRBV27 and TRBJ2-5; 8 bases are shared with TRBD2. CDR1 and CDR2 (germline): MNHEY, SMNVEV (reference sequence). V shed 4 bases and J 9 bases; nucleotides not matched to a gene: 13. The CDR3 is 15 residues long. CDR3 loop: CASSSEPGLDKAQYF. The CDR3 DNA sequence: TGTGCCAGCAGTTCAGAACCGGGACTAGATAAGGCCCAGTACTTC.

This chain uses TRBV9 with TRBJ1-6; D is unclear. Trimming shortened V by 7 bases and J by 6 bases, and 17 bases separated the two germline ends. The CDR3 runs 15 residues. Germline values: CDR1 SGDLS, CDR2 YYNGEE. The CDR3: CASRHFRGINSPLHF. The CDR3, as DNA: TGTGCCAGCCGCCATTTTCGCGGGATTAATTCACCCCTCCACTTT.

V usage is TRBV5-6 and J usage is TRBJ2-2; perhaps TRBD1 as D (5 bases). CDR1 and CDR2 (germline): SGHDT, YYEEEE. This CDR3 is 13 amino acids long. V was shortened by 4 bases and J by 5 bases, with 9 bases between the two germline ends. DNA of the CDR3: TGTGCCAGCAGCGTGTACAGGACCGGGGAGCTGTTTTTT. This translates into CASSVYRTGELFF.

The chain's CDR3 is CACTLGPGVNQPQHF. The CDR3 nucleotides are TGTGCCTGCACCCTAGGGCCAGGGGTGAATCAGCCCCAGCATTTT. The rearrangement links TRBV30 to TRBJ1-5; D is possibly TRBD1 (6 bases). The CDR3 contains 15 residues. V gave up 6 bases and J gave up 4 bases, with 19 bases separating them. Germline CDR1 GTSNPN, CDR2 SVGIG (reference sequence).

The chain carries TRBV9 and TRBJ2-3, with TRBD2 identical over 10 bases. The trim removed 0 bases at V and 4 bases at J, leaving 8 bases unmatched. The CDR3 totals 17 residues. Germline assignment: CDR1 SGDLS and CDR2 YYNGEE. CDR3 residues: CASSVGLAGAPSDTQYF. CDR3 coding DNA: TGTGCCAGCAGCGTAGGGCTAGCGGGGGCCCCGTCAGATACGCAGTATTTT. The complete variable domain, with remaining parts taken from reference TRBV9 and TRBJ2-3, reads DSGVTQTPKHLITATGQRVTLRCSPRSGDLSVYWYQQSLDQGLQFLIQYYNGEERAKGNILERFSAQQFPDLHSELNLSSLELGDSALYFCASSVGLAGAPSDTQYFGPGTRLTVL.

The rearrangement links TRBV30 to TRBJ2-5, with D perhaps assigned TRBD1 or TRBD2 (5 bases each). V was clipped by 5 bases and J by 0 bases, with 7 bases between them. CDR1 GTSNPN and CDR2 SVGIG come from the germline V gene (reference sequence). The CDR3 is 12 residues long. CDR3 sequence (DNA): TGTGCCTGGGGGACGGACCAAGAGACCCAGTACTTC. It translates to CAWGTDQETQYF.

This rearrangement joins TRBV5-1 to TRBJ1-6, with unresolved D. Germline CDR1 is SGHRS and CDR2 is YFSETQ. With 7 bases removed from V and 13 bases from J, the gap between germline ends came to 18 bases. The CDR3 length is 13 residues. The DNA of the CDR3 is TGCGCCAGCTTGGAACAGCCAAACGGGCCCCTCCACTTT. This codes for CASLEQPNGPLHF. The full variable domain, rest sourced from reference TRBV5-1 and TRBJ1-6, is KAGVTQTPRYLIKTRGQQVTLSCSPISGHRSVSWYQQTPGQGLQFLFEYFSETQRNKGNFPGRFSGRQFSNSRSEMNVSTLELGDSALYLCASLEQPNGPLHFGNGTRLTVT.

Here the CDR3 DNA reads TGTGCCAGCAGCCCCCTGTCGGGGAGCTACAATGAGCAGTTCTTC. Its translation: CASSPLSGSYNEQFF. The chain joins TRBV2 to TRBJ2-1, with D tentatively TRBD2 (5 bases). V lost 6 bases and J 3 bases, leaving 15 bases between the germline ends. The CDR3 is 15 residues long. Germline V lookup: CDR1 SNHLY, CDR2 FYNNEI.

The chain has TRBV4-3 and TRBJ2-7; 11 positions match TRBD1. The CDR3 is 16 amino acids. V trimming: 0 bases; J trimming: 3 bases; junction bases outside the gene matches: 4. Looked up from germline, CDR1 is LGHNA and CDR2 is YSLEER. CDR3 DNA: TGCGCCAGCAGCCAAGATCCAGGGACAGGGGGCTACGAGCAGTACTTC. This translates into CASSQDPGTGGYEQYF.

The chain employs TRBV5-1 and TRBJ1-1; D remains ambiguous. Per the germline V gene, CDR1 is SGHRS and CDR2 is YFSETQ. With 2 bases removed from V and 7 bases from J, the gap between germline ends came to 12 bases. The CDR3 spans 13 residues. The CDR3: CASSFNRELEAFF. DNA of the CDR3: TGCGCCAGCAGCTTTAACAGAGAACTTGAAGCTTTCTTT.

The genes are TRBV5-8 and TRBJ1-2; D remains unclear. CDR1 and CDR2 (germline): SGHTS, YDEGEE. Trimming stripped 3 bases from V and 4 bases from J, with 10 bases between. CDR3 size: 13 residues. The CDR3 is CASSSLDGYGYTF. In nucleotides, the CDR3 is TGTGCCAGCAGCTCATTGGACGGCTATGGCTACACCTTC.

The V call is TRBV11-1, the J call TRBJ2-6, with TRBD2 identical over 12 bases. CDR1 is SGHAT, CDR2 FQDESV, per germline (reference sequence). Unmatched junction bases numbered 2, after V lost 5 bases and J lost 0 bases. The CDR3 totals 17 residues. Here the CDR3 DNA reads TGTGCCAGCAGCCGGGGACTAGCGGGCTCTGGGGCCAACGTCCTGACTTTC. It specifies CASSRGLAGSGANVLTF.

The V and J genes are TRBV5-1 and TRBJ2-1; 11 nucleotides agree with TRBD1. The CDR3 runs 14 residues. After removal of 6 bases from V and 7 bases from J, the junction contained 6 bases not matched to a gene. The germline V gene has CDR1 SGHRS and CDR2 YFSETQ. The CDR3 is CASKRTGGGNEQFF. The CDR3 bases are TGCGCCAGCAAAAGGACAGGGGGCGGGAATGAGCAGTTCTTC.

The sample holds a few counts of this clone. This chain connects TRBV19 to TRBJ1-3; tentative D call: TRBD1 (5 bases). The CDR3 extends over 16 amino acids. Per the germline V gene, CDR1 is LNHDA and CDR2 is SQIVND (reference sequence). Trimming took 7 bases from V and 0 from J, leaving 16 bases between them. CDR3 DNA sequence: TGTGCCAGTAAAGAAGACGCAGGGTTCTCTGGAAACACCATATATTTT. This encodes CASKEDAGFSGNTIYF.